A single sample gave rise to the 27 T cell receptor beta chains below, sequenced in a study of cytomegalovirus exposure and HLA in healthy donors. Profiled with immunoSEQ multiplex PCR; TCRdb holds only in-frame clones, not every one. Of 60,000 or so clones listed, about 88% are singletons. Sequenced material: PBMCs. These receptor sequences come from a man aged 18 to 29 in good health and CMV-seronegative.

The chain carries TRBV10-3 and TRBJ2-3; tentatively, D is TRBD2 (5 bases). Germline CDR1 ENHRY, CDR2 SYGVKD. CDR3 length: 15 residues. Deletions cut 0 bases from V and 4 bases from J, with 11 bases between. The CDR3 DNA reads TGTGCCATCAGTGAGTCGAGGGCGGGCGCAGATACGCAGTATTTT. Amino acid sequence: CAISESRAGADTQYF.

This sequence joins TRBV11-2 and TRBJ2-7, with a possible D match to TRBD2 (5 bases). Germline lookup yields CDR1 SGHAT and CDR2 FQNNGV. The CDR3 totals 14 residues. Trimming took 1 base from V and 4 from J, leaving 11 bases between them. CDR3 residues: CASSLALGLYEQYF. The CDR3 bases are TGTGCCAGCAGCTTAGCCCTCGGACTGTACGAGCAGTACTTC.

The rearrangement uses TRBV5-1 and TRBJ2-1; TRBD2 matches 10 bases. The CDR3 contains 16 residues. Germline V gene sequence: CDR1 SGHRS, CDR2 YFSETQ. The junction had 4 bases not matched to a gene; V was cut back by 0 bases and J by 4 bases. In nucleotides, the CDR3 is TGCGCCAGCAGCTTGGTAGCGGGAGGACCTTACAATGAGCAGTTCTTC. Encoded protein: CASSLVAGGPYNEQFF.

CDR3 protein: CASTPTVTNTEAFF. CDR3 DNA sequence: TGTGCCAGCACCCCTACCGTAACGAACACTGAAGCTTTCTTT. This chain joins TRBV6-5 and TRBJ1-1; D ambiguous. The CDR3 sequence is 14 residues long. Trimming stripped 7 bases from V and 1 base from J, with 13 bases between. Per germline, CDR1 MNHEY and CDR2 SVGAGI.

With respect to this clone: The same CDR3 is also encoded by other DNA sequences in this sample. The chain recombines TRBV5-1 with TRBJ2-7; 7 positions agree with TRBD1. Trimming removed 0 bases from V and 3 bases from J; junction bases left unmatched: 6. This CDR3 has 15 residues. The V gene's germline CDR1 is SGHRS and CDR2 YFSETQ. Written as DNA, the CDR3 is TGCGCCAGCAGCTTGGAAGGGACAGCCTTCTACGAGCAGTACTTC. Its translation is CASSLEGTAFYEQYF.

The V and J genes are TRBV2 and TRBJ2-7; 7 bases are shared with TRBD1. Germline V gives CDR1 SNHLY, CDR2 FYNNEI. The CDR3 extends over 12 amino acids. With 5 bases clipped from V and 7 bases from J, the junction kept 5 bases outside the gene matches. CDR3 residues: CASSHQDREQYF. Written as DNA, the CDR3 is TGTGCCAGCAGTCACCAGGACAGGGAGCAGTACTTC.

The chain carries TRBV27 and TRBJ2-1; a weak D match, TRBD2 (5 bases). Trimming cost V 6 bases and J 6 bases, with 15 bases left between them. Germline CDR1 and CDR2: MNHEY and SMNVEV (reference sequence). The CDR3 totals 14 residues. The chain's CDR3 is CASSQNYGGNEQFF. The CDR3 region has the DNA TGTGCCAGCAGCCAAAACTATGGAGGCAATGAGCAGTTCTTC.

The chain recombines TRBV11-2 with TRBJ1-1, with D perhaps TRBD1 (5 bases). CDR1 SGHAT and CDR2 FQNNGV come from the germline V gene. Deletions cut 3 bases from V and 4 bases from J, with 12 bases between. This CDR3 has 14 residues. The CDR3 nucleotides are TGTGCCAGCAGCTTTAGCGGCGGGGGCACTGAAGCTTTCTTT. Translated, it gives CASSFSGGGTEAFF.

The rearrangement links TRBV7-2 to TRBJ2-1, with D unclear. The CDR3 runs 11 residues. Between the trimmed V and J ends, which lost 1 base and 9 bases, there was a span of 4 bases. Germline V gives CDR1 SGHTA, CDR2 FQGNSA. DNA of the CDR3: TGTGCCAGCAGCTTAGTACTTGAGCAGTTCTTC. Its translation is CASSLVLEQFF. Filled out from reference TRBV7-2 and TRBJ2-1, the complete variable domain reads GAGVSQSPSNKVTEKGKDVELRCDPISGHTALYWYRQSLGQGLEFLIYFQGNSAPDKSGLPSDRFSAERTGGSVSTLTIQRTQQEDSAVYLCASSLVLEQFFGPGTRLTVL.

V gene TRBV10-3 combines with J gene TRBJ2-2; tentative D call: TRBD1 (6 bases). Trimming pared 4 bases from V and 2 bases from J, leaving 11 bases between. Germline V gene sequence: CDR1 ENHRY, CDR2 SYGVKD. This CDR3 has 15 amino acids. The CDR3 DNA sequence: TGTGCCATCAGTGCATCGACAGGTAACACCGGGGAGCTGTTTTTT. Translation: CAISASTGNTGELFF.

V and J are TRBV6-1 and TRBJ2-3, with a possible D match to TRBD2 (5 bases). The CDR3 covers 16 residues. The V end lost 3 bases, the J end lost 4 bases, and 17 bases lay between the germline ends. The V gene's germline CDR1 is MNHNS and CDR2 SASEGT. The CDR3 region is CASSDLPAGGADTQYF. The CDR3 nucleotides read TGTGCCAGCAGTGACCTCCCGGCGGGTGGCGCAGATACGCAGTATTTT.

The chain is built from TRBV5-6 and TRBJ2-5; a possible D gene is TRBD1 (5 bases). The V and J ends lost 0 bases and 6 bases respectively, with 9 bases between them. This CDR3 has 13 residues. Germline CDR1 reads SGHDT; CDR2 reads YYEEEE. CDR3 bases: TGTGCCAGCAGCTTGGTGGCAGGGAAGACCCAGTACTTC. Protein product: CASSLVAGKTQYF. Full variable domain (remainder filled in from reference TRBV5-6 and TRBJ2-5): DAGVTQSPTHLIKTRGQQVTLRCSPKSGHDTVSWYQQALGQGPQFIFQYYEEEERQRGNFPDRFSGHQFPNYSSELNVNALLLGDSALYLCASSLVAGKTQYFGPGTRLLVL.

This rearrangement joins TRBV9 to TRBJ2-1, with 8 bases fitting TRBD2. Trimming took 4 bases from V and 4 from J; bases not matched to a gene: 7. Germline CDR1 and CDR2: SGDLS and YYNGEE. The CDR3 extends over 15 amino acids. This CDR3 reads CASSLIGTRYNEQFF. CDR3 nucleotide sequence: TGTGCCAGCAGCTTAATAGGGACTAGATACAATGAGCAGTTCTTC.

The chain combines TRBV27 with TRBJ1-2; D remains ambiguous. The CDR3 extends over 14 amino acids. CDR1 and CDR2 from the germline V gene are MNHEY and SMNVEV (reference sequence). V was trimmed by 0 bases and J by 4 bases, leaving 9 bases between them. Here the CDR3 reads CASSLSSVGYGYTF. For the CDR3, the DNA is TGTGCCAGCAGTTTATCTAGTGTTGGCTATGGCTACACCTTC.

The chain carries TRBV10-3 and TRBJ2-1; 9 bases line up with TRBD2. V dropped 10 bases and J dropped 0; count of bases not matched to a gene: 4. CDR1 ENHRY and CDR2 SYGVKD come from the germline V gene. This CDR3 region has 14 residues. The CDR3 bases are TGTGCCACCGAGCGGGAGGACTCCTACAATGAGCAGTTCTTC. Encoded protein: CATEREDSYNEQFF.

CDR3 sequence (DNA): TGTGCCAGCAGTCCCCGGGGGATGATCGAGGAGCAGTTCTTC. This translates into CASSPRGMIEEQFF. J is TRBJ2-1 and V is TRBV28; the D gene is possibly TRBD2 (6 bases). The CDR3 has 14 amino acids. Germline V CDR1 and CDR2: MDHEN, SYDVKM. V shed 5 bases and J shed 10 bases, with 18 bases lying between them. The variable domain in full, with the rest retrieved from reference TRBV28 and TRBJ2-1, is DVKVTQSSRYLVKRTGEKVFLECVQDMDHENMFWYRQDPGLGLRLIYFSYDVKMKEKGDIPEGYSVSREKKERFSLILESASTNQTSMYLCASSPRGMIEEQFFGPGTRLTVL.

This clone was detected only once. V gene TRBV28 combines with J gene TRBJ1-5; 7 nucleotides line up with TRBD1. The V gene end was trimmed by 7 bases and the J gene end by 0 bases; junction bases not matched to a gene: 6. This CDR3 comprises 15 residues. Germline values: CDR1 MDHEN, CDR2 SYDVKM. DNA for the CDR3: TGTGCCAGCACCTCTGGGACAGATAGCAATCAGCCCCAGCATTTT. Protein sequence: CASTSGTDSNQPQHF.

V usage is TRBV27 and J usage is TRBJ2-7; 10 bases agree with TRBD1. This CDR3 has 14 amino acids. The V gene end was trimmed by 6 bases and the J gene end by 4 bases; junction bases not matched to a gene: 6. The germline V gene has CDR1 MNHEY and CDR2 SMNVEV (reference sequence). The CDR3, as DNA: TGTGCCAGCAGACCCGGGACAGGGGTTTACGAGCAGTACTTC. Its protein product is CASRPGTGVYEQYF.

This CDR3 is CASSSPLAGDWSEQFF. In DNA form, the CDR3 reads TGTGCCAGCAGTTCCCCCCTGGCGGGAGACTGGAGTGAGCAGTTCTTC. This chain connects TRBV6-5 to TRBJ2-1, with 7 nucleotides matching TRBD2. After removal of 4 bases from V and 9 bases from J, the junction contained 15 bases not matched to a gene. The CDR3 has 16 amino acids. Germline CDR1 and CDR2: MNHEY and SVGAGI.

This chain joins TRBV9 and TRBJ2-3; no definite D call. Germline values: CDR1 SGDLS, CDR2 YYNGEE. With 0 bases removed from V and 2 bases from J, the gap between germline ends came to 13 bases. The CDR3 is 16 amino acids. This chain's CDR3 is CASSVENQYITDTQYF. The CDR3 DNA follows: TGTGCCAGCAGCGTAGAAAATCAGTACATCACAGATACGCAGTATTTT.

The chain joins TRBV9 to TRBJ2-7; TRBD2 agrees at 7 bases. CDR1 and CDR2 from the germline V gene are SGDLS and YYNGEE. V dropped 0 bases and J dropped 3; count of bases not matched to a gene: 9. This CDR3 has 16 amino acids. DNA of the CDR3: TGTGCCAGCAGCGTAGGAGTAGGGGCGGGGGACTACGAGCAGTACTTC. Protein sequence: CASSVGVGAGDYEQYF.

The chain carries TRBV14 and TRBJ2-2; the D gene is possibly TRBD2 (6 bases). The V end lost 4 bases, the J end lost 5 bases, and 14 bases lay between the germline ends. Germline lookup yields CDR1 SGHDN and CDR2 FVKESK. The CDR3 consists of 15 residues. The CDR3 protein is CASSLRGRSTGELFF. The CDR3 DNA is TGTGCCAGCAGCCTGCGAGGGAGGAGTACCGGGGAGCTGTTTTTT.

The chain links TRBV5-1 to TRBJ2-7; tentatively, D is TRBD2 (6 bases). The CDR3 consists of 14 residues. From germline, CDR1 is SGHRS and CDR2 YFSETQ. V lost 5 bases and J lost 5, with 17 bases in between. CDR3 protein: CASRSKWERDEQYF. CDR3 nucleotides: TGCGCCAGCAGATCCAAGTGGGAGCGGGACGAGCAGTACTTC.

V usage is TRBV18 and J usage is TRBJ1-1, with 9 bases fitting TRBD1. The junction had 7 bases not matched to a gene; V was cut back by 6 bases and J by 5 bases. This CDR3 has 14 amino acids. Germline values: CDR1 KGHSH, CDR2 LQKENI. CDR3 coding DNA: TGTGCCAGCTCGCTCGGGACAGGGCGAACTGAAGCTTTCTTT. Protein sequence: CASSLGTGRTEAFF.

This chain uses TRBV6-5 with TRBJ2-7; 8 nucleotides align to TRBD2. Looked up from germline, CDR1 is MNHEY and CDR2 is SVGAGI. Trimming removed 0 bases from V and 3 bases from J; junction bases left unmatched: 7. This CDR3 spans 16 amino acids. CDR3 DNA: TGTGCCAGCAGTTACTCGAGGCCCAGCGGGGGCTACGAGCAGTACTTC. This sequence encodes CASSYSRPSGGYEQYF.

The rearrangement links TRBV18 to TRBJ1-4; 12 nucleotides match TRBD1. The V and J ends lost 6 bases and 7 bases, in that order; junction bases with no gene match: 12. The CDR3 runs to 17 residues. Germline values: CDR1 KGHSH, CDR2 LQKENI. The CDR3 bases are TGTGCCAGCTCCCCCGGGACAGGGGGCGCCCCGGGTGAAAAACTGTTTTTT. Translating gives CASSPGTGGAPGEKLFF.

Written as DNA, the CDR3 is TGTGCCACCAGTAATCCCGGGGGTGTGACAGGGCTCCGGGCCAACGTCCTGACTTTC. Translated, it gives CATSNPGGVTGLRANVLTF. V usage is TRBV15 and J usage is TRBJ2-6; D possibly corresponds to TRBD1 (7 bases). Germline V CDR1 and CDR2: LNHNV, YYDKDF (reference sequence). Between the trimmed V and J ends, which lost 6 bases and 5 bases, there was a span of 26 bases. The CDR3 is 19 residues long.